The next 30 T cell receptor beta chains were all read from a single sample in a study of HIV-infected children after antiretroviral therapy interruption. A 3' RACE protocol on RNA, with unique molecular identifiers, produced the TCR library. TCRdb reanalysed the 3' RACE reads using MiXCR and keeps one entry per CDR3 protein. The repertoire holds about 50,000 distinct CDR3 sequences, with around 4.7% as singletons. This sample's treatment: PENTA 11 planned treatment interruption arm or continuous ART arm. Sequencing used CD45RA+ CD4+ T cells from PBMCs, pooled from several time points, obtained from a donor given antiretroviral therapy, either interrupted or continuous. The subset here: naive CD4+ CD45RA+ CD45RO- T cells. These receptors all stem from a pool of human donors with HIV.

This clonotype was seen repeatedly, ten times or more. The chain links TRBV7-2 to TRBJ2-3; possibly TRBD2 for D (7 bases). Looked up from germline, CDR1 is SGHTA and CDR2 is FQGNSA. This CDR3 has 14 amino acids. The V end lost 5 bases, the J end lost 2 bases, and 11 bases lay between the germline ends. This CDR3 reads CASSTRGATDTQYF. The CDR3 DNA is TGTGCCAGCAGCACCCGGGGGGCCACAGATACGCAGTATTTT.

This clonotype occurred a few times. The chain uses TRBV5-1 and TRBJ2-1; TRBD1 matches 9 bases. The V and J ends lost 3 bases and 9 bases, in that order; junction bases with no gene match: 7. CDR3 length: 14 residues. Per the germline V gene, CDR1 is SGHRS and CDR2 is YFSETQ. CDR3 region: CASSSLQGAGEQFF. For the CDR3, the DNA is TGCGCCAGCAGCTCCTTACAGGGGGCCGGTGAGCAGTTCTTC.

This clonotype was counted many times. This sequence joins TRBV13 and TRBJ2-1; D may match TRBD1 or TRBD2 (5 bases each). CDR1 PRHDT and CDR2 FYEKMQ come from the germline V gene (reference sequence). V was clipped by 5 bases and J by 6 bases, with 20 bases between them. The CDR3 is 16 residues long. CDR3 sequence: CASSEGGQGESNEQFF. Here the CDR3 DNA reads TGTGCCAGCAGCGAAGGTGGGCAGGGAGAGAGCAATGAGCAGTTCTTC.

This clonotype was observed many times. The V gene is TRBV29-1, the J gene TRBJ2-7; TRBD1 aligns across 8 bases. CDR1 SQVTM and CDR2 ANQGSEA come from the germline V gene. This CDR3 comprises 15 residues. The J segment lost 5 bases and the V segment lost 0 bases, leaving 9 bases of the junction unmatched. Here the CDR3 DNA reads TGCAGCGTTGAAGAAAAAGGGACAGGCGGCCACGAGCAGTACTTC. This gives the protein CSVEEKGTGGHEQYF.

This clonotype was observed at least ten times. This chain uses TRBV9 with TRBJ2-3, with D perhaps matching TRBD1 or TRBD2 (5 bases each). This CDR3 spans 14 amino acids. Germline V gene sequence: CDR1 SGDLS, CDR2 YYNGEE. V was shortened by 0 bases and J by 1 base, with 6 bases between the two germline ends. CDR3 amino acids: CASSVGGRTDTQYF. CDR3 in DNA: TGTGCCAGCAGCGTAGGGGGACGCACAGATACGCAGTATTTT.

This clonotype was seen only a few times. The V call is TRBV12-5, the J call TRBJ2-5; D is perhaps TRBD1 or TRBD2 (5 bases each). Germline-derived CDR1 and CDR2 are LGHNT and FRNRAP. Deletions cut 1 base from V and 3 bases from J, with 21 bases between. This CDR3 has 18 amino acids. CDR3: CASGLEYFGGRSEETQYF. DNA of the CDR3: TGTGCTAGTGGTTTGGAGTATTTTGGGGGACGGAGCGAAGAGACCCAGTACTTC.

This clonotype was counted only a few times. The junction shows a germline mismatch at one end, possibly a read error. The rearrangement links TRBV6-1 to TRBJ1-1; no firm D call. This CDR3 comprises 14 residues. Looked up from germline, CDR1 is MNHNS and CDR2 is SASEGT. CDR3 region: CASSKAQRNTEAFF. CDR3 nucleotides: TGTGCCAGCAGTAAAGCTCAGCGGAACACTGAAGCTTTCTTT.

The chain employs TRBV7-8 and TRBJ1-6; unclear D gene. The CDR3 sequence is 13 residues long. The germline V gene has CDR1 SGHVS and CDR2 FQNEAQ. Deletions cut 5 bases from V and 8 bases from J, with 10 bases between. This chain's CDR3 is CASSAEADSPLHF. Written as DNA, the CDR3 is TGTGCCAGCAGCGCTGAAGCGGATTCACCCCTCCACTTT.

The V and J genes are TRBV6-5 and TRBJ1-3; a weak D match, TRBD1 (5 bases). Germline CDR1 is MNHEY and CDR2 is SVGAGI. Trimming removed 8 bases from V and 4 bases from J, with 15 bases in between. The CDR3 has 14 amino acids. This CDR3 is CASRRDLPGNTIYF. CDR3 bases: TGTGCCAGCCGCCGGGACTTACCGGGAAACACCATATATTTT.

This clonotype was counted at least ten times. The chain uses TRBV29-1 and TRBJ2-7, with unresolved D. The CDR3 totals 11 residues. V dropped 7 bases and J dropped 7 bases, with 14 bases sitting between them. CDR1 is SQVTM, CDR2 ANQGSEA, per germline. CDR3 coding DNA: TGCAGCGCCCATTCGACTGGGGAGCAGTACTTC. Translation: CSAHSTGEQYF.

This CDR3 reads CASSFARTGGGEKLFF. CDR3 DNA: TGTGCCAGCAGTTTTGCCCGGACAGGGGGTGGAGAAAAACTGTTTTTT. The chain joins TRBV12-3 or TRBV12-4 to TRBJ1-4; 10 nucleotides line up with TRBD1. This CDR3 is 16 amino acids long. Unmatched junction bases numbered 9, after V lost 3 bases and J lost 8 bases.

The table lists this clonotype with many counts. The chain links TRBV29-1 to TRBJ2-2, with D uncertain. The CDR3 extends over 14 amino acids. Germline V gives CDR1 SQVTM, CDR2 ANQGSEA. V was clipped by 2 bases and J by 5 bases, with 12 bases between them. Here the CDR3 reads CSVENGIGTGELFF. The CDR3, as DNA: TGCAGCGTTGAAAACGGCATCGGGACCGGGGAGCTGTTTTTT.

This clonotype was recorded at least ten times. The rearrangement uses TRBV11-3 and TRBJ2-7; D is undetermined. The CDR3 contains 14 residues. V was trimmed by 5 bases and J by 0 bases, leaving 11 bases between them. CDR1 and CDR2 from the germline V gene are SGHNT and YENEEA. The CDR3 DNA is TGTGCCAGCAGCCGATACGATAGCTCCTACGAGCAGTACTTC. This translates into CASSRYDSSYEQYF.

This clonotype was counted many times. The V call is TRBV6-2 or TRBV6-3, the J call TRBJ1-5, with D uncertain. Between the trimmed V and J ends, which lost 2 bases and 1 base, there was a span of 6 bases. The CDR3 loop spans 14 amino acids. In germline, CDR1 is MNHEY, CDR2 SVGEGT. Here the CDR3 DNA reads TGTGCCAGCAGTTACCCGCTAAGCAATCAGCCCCAGCATTTT. Protein product: CASSYPLSNQPQHF.

The CDR3 spells CAWRAGQLHTGELFF. The CDR3 nucleotides are TGTGCCTGGAGGGCGGGACAGCTCCACACCGGGGAGCTGTTTTTT. The chain uses TRBV30 and TRBJ2-2, with a tentative D call TRBD1 (7 bases). The CDR3 has 15 residues. Per the germline V gene, CDR1 is GTSNPN and CDR2 is SVGIG (reference sequence). Trimming stripped 3 bases from V and 3 bases from J, with 14 bases between.

This clonotype has ten or more counts. The gene calls are TRBV20-1 and TRBJ2-3; no reliable D call. Between the trimmed V and J ends, which lost 5 bases and 6 bases, there was a span of 9 bases. The CDR3 contains 11 residues. Germline V gene sequence: CDR1 DFQATT, CDR2 SNEGSKA (reference sequence). CDR3 sequence reads: CSAPIDDTQYF. The CDR3 DNA reads as TGCAGTGCTCCCATCGACGATACGCAGTATTTT.

In its sample, this clonotype was seen many times. The chain couples TRBV7-8 to TRBJ1-2; D may be TRBD1 (5 bases). Germline lookup yields CDR1 SGHVS and CDR2 FQNEAQ. This CDR3 has 15 residues. Trimming took off 5 bases at V and 9 bases at J, with 22 bases between the two ends. In nucleotides, the CDR3 is TGTGCCAGCAGCCCCTCAGGGTGGAGGGACGTGAGCTACACCTTC. It translates to CASSPSGWRDVSYTF.

In this sample, this clonotype turned up a few times. This CDR3 is CASTPGAGNTGELFF. CDR3 sequence (DNA): TGTGCCAGCACCCCTGGGGCAGGCAACACCGGGGAGCTGTTTTTT. This chain links TRBV9 with TRBJ2-2, with D perhaps matching TRBD1 (5 bases). V was cut by 6 bases and J by 2 bases, with 14 bases left in between. The germline V gene encodes CDR1 SGDLS and CDR2 YYNGEE. CDR3 length: 15 amino acids. Together with reference TRBV9 and TRBJ2-2, the CDR3 gives the full variable domain: DSGVTQTPKHLITATGQRVTLRCSPRSGDLSVYWYQQSLDQGLQFLIQYYNGEERAKGNILERFSAQQFPDLHSELNLSSLELGDSALYFCASTPGAGNTGELFFGEGSRLTVL.

The rearrangement links TRBV7-2 to TRBJ2-3; D might be TRBD1 or TRBD2, each matching 5 bases. Trimming removed 6 bases from V and 0 bases from J, with 13 bases in between. The CDR3 loop spans 15 amino acids. Germline CDR1 SGHTA, CDR2 FQGNSA. CDR3 nucleotide sequence: TGTGCCAGCAGATTTAGGGACGGAAGCACAGATACGCAGTATTTT. It encodes CASRFRDGSTDTQYF.

This clonotype has just a few counts. The rearrangement links TRBV20-1 to TRBJ1-1, with a tentative D call TRBD1 (5 bases). Germline V gene data show CDR1 as DFQATT and CDR2 as SNEGSKA (reference sequence). V was shortened by 3 bases and J by 1 base, with 15 bases between the two germline ends. This CDR3 is built from 15 residues. The CDR3 DNA follows: TGCAGTGCTAGTCCGGCTCTCCAGGGGAACACTGAAGCTTTCTTT. It translates to CSASPALQGNTEAFF.

J is TRBJ2-3 and V is TRBV24-1; 9 bases align to TRBD2. The germline V gene has CDR1 KGHDR and CDR2 SFDVKD. The CDR3 has 15 amino acids. With 5 bases clipped from V and 0 bases from J, the junction kept 2 bases outside the gene matches. As DNA, the CDR3 is TGTGCCACCAGTGGAGCGGGGGGTAGCACAGATACGCAGTATTTT. This encodes CATSGAGGSTDTQYF.

This clonotype was observed at least ten times. This chain uses TRBV19 with TRBJ1-5; D ambiguous. Germline loops: CDR1 LNHDA, CDR2 SQIVND (reference sequence). The CDR3 consists of 12 residues. V was clipped by 8 bases and J by 9 bases, with 14 bases between them. CDR3 region: CASCSQISPQHF. In DNA, the CDR3 is TGTGCCAGTTGTTCTCAGATTTCGCCCCAGCATTTT. Full variable domain (outside the CDR3, taken from reference TRBV19 and TRBJ1-5): DGGITQSPKYLFRKEGQNVTLSCEQNLNHDAMYWYRQDPGQGLRLIYYSQIVNDFQKGDIAEGYSVSREKKESFPLTVTSAQKNPTAFYLCASCSQISPQHFGDGTRLSIL.

This clonotype was seen many times. The rearrangement uses TRBV7-2 and TRBJ1-2; 8 bases are a match to TRBD1. The CDR3 contains 14 residues. Trimming took 3 bases from V and 3 from J; bases not matched to a gene: 3. Germline CDR1 is SGHTA and CDR2 is FQGNSA. CDR3 protein: CASSFTGGDYGYTF. The CDR3 DNA follows: TGTGCCAGCAGCTTCACAGGGGGAGACTATGGCTACACCTTC.

This clonotype was seen at least ten times. The chain combines TRBV29-1 with TRBJ2-5, with a tentative D call TRBD2 (5 bases). The germline V gene encodes CDR1 SQVTM and CDR2 ANQGSEA. CDR3 length equals 12 residues. V was shortened by 6 bases and J by 5 bases, with 13 bases between the two germline ends. The CDR3 nucleotides are TGCAGCGTAACACGGGATGGGGAGACCCAGTACTTC. Residues: CSVTRDGETQYF.

This clonotype showed up many times. CDR3 in amino acids: CASSLAGGTETQYF. CDR3 sequence (DNA): TGTGCCAGCAGCTTGGCCGGGGGCACGGAGACCCAGTACTTC. This sequence joins TRBV5-6 and TRBJ2-5, with D perhaps TRBD1 or TRBD2 (6 bases each). Germline-derived CDR1 and CDR2 are SGHDT and YYEEEE. Trimming took 0 bases from V and 5 from J, leaving 11 bases between them. The CDR3 covers 14 residues.

This clonotype was seen ten or more times. The CDR3 here is CASGPPGTAEQYF. The CDR3, as DNA: TGTGCTAGTGGACCCCCTGGGACAGCCGAGCAGTACTTC. The V gene is TRBV12-5, the J gene TRBJ2-7; TRBD1 matches at 7 bases. V was clipped by 6 bases and J by 6 bases; unmatched bases: 8. The CDR3 covers 13 residues. Germline V CDR1 and CDR2: LGHNT, FRNRAP.

This clonotype was seen many times. As DNA, the CDR3 is TGCAGTGCTAGAGGGGAAAGCGAGCAGTACTTC. It translates to CSARGESEQYF. The V and J genes are TRBV20-1 and TRBJ2-7; unclear D gene. The germline V gene encodes CDR1 DFQATT and CDR2 SNEGSKA (reference sequence). The CDR3 loop spans 11 amino acids. V was cut by 1 base and J by 6 bases, with 7 bases left in between.

This clonotype was picked up many times. The chain combines TRBV12-3 or TRBV12-4 with TRBJ1-6; D not certain. Trimming removed 3 bases at V and 9 bases at J, with 6 bases between. The CDR3 runs 12 residues. The CDR3 DNA follows: TGTGCCAGCAGTTTCCCCGCTTCACCCCTCCACTTT. Protein sequence: CASSFPASPLHF.

This clonotype was seen repeatedly, ten times or more. The V and J genes are TRBV29-1 and TRBJ2-3; TRBD2 matches at 8 bases. This CDR3 spans 13 amino acids. CDR1 and CDR2 (germline): SQVTM, ANQGSEA. V lost 7 bases and J lost 1; bases outside the gene matches: 4. CDR3 nucleotides: TGCAGCGCCGGGGGGGCCGGCACAGATACGCAGTATTTT. It yields the protein CSAGGAGTDTQYF.

This clonotype was counted at least ten times. The rearrangement joins TRBV20-1 to TRBJ1-5, with D perhaps TRBD1 (6 bases). Germline CDR1 reads DFQATT; CDR2 reads SNEGSKA (reference sequence). The ends were cut back, 1 base at V and 5 bases at J, with 15 bases in the middle. CDR3 length: 15 residues. The CDR3 protein is CSARVSQGTYQPQHF. The CDR3 DNA reads TGCAGTGCTAGAGTTTCACAGGGAACGTATCAGCCCCAGCATTTT.